Below, 16 T cell receptor beta chains from the same sample are listed, as sequenced in a study of T cells in Graves' hyperthyroidism and ophthalmopathy. TCR beta CDR3 sequences were amplified from RNA transcripts. The HTBI set primed first-round TCR CDR3 RT-PCR. TCRdb re-called the multiplex PCR reads through MiXCR, storing one row per CDR3 protein. Here the sample spans about 420,000 distinct CDR3 sequences, roughly 14% being singletons. Sequencing was done on a sample of blood. These receptors came from a young woman with Graves' hyperthyroidism.

This clonotype was observed at least ten times. This chain links TRBV7-8 with TRBJ2-7; 9 nucleotides line up with TRBD2. The CDR3 consists of 16 residues. Trimming removed 1 base from V and 0 bases from J; junction bases left unmatched: 4. Germline CDR1 is SGHVS and CDR2 is FQNEAQ. CDR3 sequence: CASSLGSSGISYEQYF. In nucleotides, the CDR3 is TGTGCCAGCAGCTTAGGGTCTAGCGGGATCTCCTACGAGCAGTACTTC.

This clonotype came up many times. The gene calls are TRBV6-1 and TRBJ1-5; 12 positions agree with TRBD1. V lost 6 bases to trimming and J lost 4 bases; unmatched junction nucleotides: 10. The CDR3 length is 17 residues. CDR1 is MNHNS, CDR2 SASEGT, per germline. The CDR3 spells CASSDGDRGRGNQPQHF. The CDR3 DNA follows: TGTGCCAGCAGCGACGGGGACAGGGGGCGAGGGAATCAGCCCCAGCATTTT.

This clonotype was recorded at least ten times. J is TRBJ2-7 and V is TRBV3-1; the match to TRBD2 covers 7 bases. The V gene end was trimmed by 0 bases and the J gene end by 2 bases; junction bases not matched to a gene: 4. Per the germline V gene, CDR1 is LGHDT and CDR2 is YNNKEL (reference sequence). This CDR3 has 15 amino acids. The CDR3 protein is CASSQEGGAAYEQYF. The CDR3 DNA is TGTGCCAGCAGCCAAGAGGGAGGGGCCGCCTACGAGCAGTACTTC.

This clonotype was seen a few times. The V and J genes are TRBV6-1 and TRBJ2-2, with D possibly being TRBD1 or TRBD2 (7 bases each). The CDR3 consists of 16 residues. Germline CDR1 is MNHNS and CDR2 is SASEGT. V was shortened by 5 bases and J by 3 bases, with 16 bases between the two germline ends. The CDR3 bases are TGTGCCAGCAGTTCCACAGGGGCGGGGGACACCGGGGAGCTGTTTTTT. Its translation is CASSSTGAGDTGELFF.

This chain uses TRBV7-3 with TRBJ2-2; the match to TRBD2 covers 8 bases. V was clipped by 4 bases and J by 6 bases; unmatched bases: 16. From germline, CDR1 is SGHTA and CDR2 FQGTGA. This CDR3 spans 18 amino acids. In DNA, the CDR3 is TGTGCCAGCAGCTCCTGGGGCGCGGGGGGCGGCAAGTCCGGGGAGCTGTTTTTT. The encoded protein is CASSSWGAGGGKSGELFF.

This clonotype was observed at least ten times. This chain uses TRBV13 with TRBJ1-2; 8 nucleotides agree with TRBD1. J lost 4 bases, V lost 6 bases, and 7 bases had no gene match. The CDR3 spans 14 residues. CDR1 is PRHDT and CDR2 is FYEKMQ in the germline V gene (reference sequence). The DNA of the CDR3 is TGTGCCAGCAGTCGTCCAGGACAGGGCTATGGCTACACCTTC. Translating gives CASSRPGQGYGYTF.

This clonotype has a count of ten or more. The chain employs TRBV20-1 and TRBJ2-7; the match to TRBD2 covers 7 bases. Germline-derived CDR1 and CDR2 are DFQATT and SNEGSKA (reference sequence). The CDR3 contains 15 residues. V shed 4 bases, J shed 1 base, and the junction held 10 bases outside the gene matches. The CDR3 sequence is CSAKGSSSGSYEQYF. The CDR3 DNA follows: TGCAGTGCTAAAGGTAGTTCTAGCGGATCCTACGAGCAGTACTTC.

This clonotype was counted only a few times. The chain links TRBV28 to TRBJ2-3; 16 bases match TRBD2. Unmatched junction bases numbered 6, after V lost 10 bases and J lost 8 bases. Germline CDR1 reads MDHEN; CDR2 reads SYDVKM. CDR3 length: 14 amino acids. The CDR3 sequence is CATAGLAGGSTQYF. Written as DNA, the CDR3 is TGTGCCACTGCGGGACTAGCGGGGGGGAGTACGCAGTATTTT.

The chain recombines TRBV9 with TRBJ1-2, with D tentatively TRBD1 (6 bases). V dropped 0 bases and J dropped 4 bases, with 13 bases sitting between them. The germline gives CDR1 SGDLS, CDR2 YYNGEE. The CDR3 consists of 15 residues. The CDR3 sequence: CASSVGGQGSYGYTF. CDR3 DNA: TGTGCCAGCAGCGTAGGGGGGCAGGGTAGCTATGGCTACACCTTC.

This clonotype was detected ten times or more. The genes are TRBV19 and TRBJ1-5; tentative D call: TRBD1 (6 bases). Trimming pared 8 bases from V and 7 bases from J, leaving 12 bases between. Germline V lookup: CDR1 LNHDA, CDR2 SQIVND (reference sequence). This CDR3 comprises 12 residues. The DNA of the CDR3 is TGTGCCAGTGGCGGACAGTGGCAGCCCCAGCATTTT. It yields the protein CASGGQWQPQHF.

This clonotype was seen ten or more times. V usage is TRBV11-2 and J usage is TRBJ2-7; 11 bases agree with TRBD2. In germline, CDR1 is SGHAT, CDR2 FQNNGV. The V gene end was trimmed by 5 bases and the J gene end by 2 bases; junction bases not matched to a gene: 11. The CDR3 is made up of 17 amino acids. CDR3 bases: TGTGCCAGCAGCCACACCACTAGCGGGAGAGGGGCCTACGAGCAGTACTTC. Its translation is CASSHTTSGRGAYEQYF.

This clonotype was observed a handful of times. One junction end does not reproduce the germline sequence, and a read error may be involved. The chain uses TRBV13 and TRBJ1-2; D remains ambiguous. The CDR3 totals 14 residues. Per the germline V gene, CDR1 is PRHDT and CDR2 is FYEKMQ (reference sequence). This CDR3 is CAGSLDGSNYGYTF. CDR3 coding DNA: TGTGCCGGCAGCTTAGATGGCTCTAACTATGGCTACACCTTC.

This clonotype has ten or more counts. This chain uses TRBV7-9 with TRBJ2-3; D uncertain. Germline V lookup: CDR1 SEHNR, CDR2 FQNEAQ (reference sequence). This CDR3 has 11 amino acids. Trimming removed 10 bases from V and 5 bases from J, with 10 bases in between. The CDR3 sequence is CATLIGDTQYF. CDR3 in DNA: TGTGCCACCCTCATCGGAGATACGCAGTATTTT.

This clonotype was observed a handful of times. The rearrangement links TRBV18 to TRBJ2-2, with 7 bases matching TRBD1. Losses at the gene ends were 1 base for V and 7 bases for J; bases not matched to a gene: 9. This CDR3 is built from 16 residues. Germline loops: CDR1 KGHSH, CDR2 LQKENI. This CDR3 is CASSPRTGRDIGELFF. The CDR3 nucleotides read TGTGCCAGCTCACCACGGACAGGAAGGGACATCGGGGAGCTGTTTTTT.

This clonotype was seen many times. The chain combines TRBV20-1 with TRBJ2-3, with 7 bases matching TRBD2. CDR1 DFQATT and CDR2 SNEGSKA come from the germline V gene (reference sequence). With 1 base clipped from V and 3 bases from J, the junction kept 7 bases outside the gene matches. The CDR3 is 15 amino acids. The CDR3 nucleotides are TGCAGTGCTAGAGTCGGGGGGACGAAGACAGATACGCAGTATTTT. Encoded protein: CSARVGGTKTDTQYF.

This clonotype has ten or more counts. V usage is TRBV28 and J usage is TRBJ1-4; D remains unclear. The CDR3 length is 14 residues. V dropped 7 bases and J dropped 4 bases, with 13 bases sitting between them. Germline V gene lookup returns CDR1 MDHEN and CDR2 SYDVKM. In DNA form, the CDR3 reads TGTGCCAGCAACTTCGGGCTGTTTAATGAAAAACTGTTTTTT. It specifies CASNFGLFNEKLFF.